One and the same sample provided the 3 T cell receptor beta chains below, sequenced in a study of blood T cells in healthy people across ages (dated by TCRdb to 2013 to 2016). The library was obtained by 5' RACE. Sequenced using an Illumina HiSeq 2500. A second PCR of roughly 7 to 12 cycles was run with a J-beta primer mix and a sample-barcoded 5' primer. Using fastp at Q25 and MiXCR, TCRdb reprocessed the public reads and kept productive beta chains. Identical CDR3 protein sequences are pooled into one entry, listed with their most common genes and DNA. The sample records around 800,000 distinct CDR3 sequences, less than 80% of which are singletons. 25% to 35% of the sample is taken by the ten largest. What was sequenced was blood. These receptor sequences come from a man aged 25-40 years in good health.

The chain is built from TRBV28 and TRBJ2-7; D is unresolved. Germline CDR1 and CDR2: MDHEN and SYDVKM. V was shortened by 10 bases and J by 5 bases, with 15 bases between the two germline ends. CDR3 length equals 12 residues. In nucleotides, the CDR3 is TGTGCCACCTCGGACCGCCTCCACGAGCAGTACTTC. This gives the protein CATSDRLHEQYF. Full variable domain (outside the CDR3, taken from reference TRBV28 and TRBJ2-7): DVKVTQSSRYLVKRTGEKVFLECVQDMDHENMFWYRQDPGLGLRLIYFSYDVKMKEKGDIPEGYSVSREKKERFSLILESASTNQTSMYLCATSDRLHEQYFGPGTRLTVT.

This clonotype was observed a handful of times. V and J are TRBV6-5 and TRBJ2-3; no clear D gene. The CDR3 length is 12 residues. V dropped 4 bases and J dropped 6 bases, with 8 bases sitting between them. The germline V gene has CDR1 MNHEY and CDR2 SVGAGI. CDR3 nucleotide sequence: TGTGCCAGCAGTTCTCAGGTGGATACGCAGTATTTT. It encodes CASSSQVDTQYF.

This clonotype was recorded a few times. V and J are TRBV29-1 and TRBJ2-7, with 7 bases fitting TRBD1. Germline CDR1 and CDR2: SQVTM and ANQGSEA. CDR3 size: 12 residues. J was trimmed by 2 bases and V by 5 bases; bases with no gene match: 3. The CDR3: CSVQTGTYEQYF. The CDR3 DNA follows: TGCAGCGTTCAGACAGGGACCTACGAGCAGTACTTC.